A single sample gave rise to the 12 T cell receptor beta chains below, sequenced in a study of blood T cell repertoires in COVID-19. The repertoire was sequenced with immunoSEQ multiplex PCR; TCRdb's copy has only in-frame clones and lacks some. The sample yields around 180,000 clones, approximately 85% seen once. The material sequenced was PBMCs or T cells enriched from blood (not recorded which). All receptors come from a woman between 25 and 40 years old who had recovered from COVID-19.

The genes are TRBV6-1 and TRBJ2-7, with TRBD1 as a possible D gene (5 bases). V lost 2 bases and J 1 base, leaving 15 bases between the germline ends. Germline V gene lookup returns CDR1 MNHNS and CDR2 SASEGT. The CDR3 runs 16 residues. CDR3 bases: TGTGCCAGCAGTGAATTAGGGGAACTGGGATCCTACGAGCAGTACTTC. It yields the protein CASSELGELGSYEQYF.

The J gene is TRBJ2-1, the V gene TRBV7-2, with D perhaps matching TRBD2 (7 bases). Germline V gene data show CDR1 as SGHTA and CDR2 as FQGNSA. This CDR3 comprises 15 residues. V lost 5 bases, J lost 9 bases, and 20 bases lay in between. The CDR3 coding sequence is TGTGCCAGCAGCCCTTTTCTAGCGGAGGGGGGTGAGCAGTTCTTC. This gives the protein CASSPFLAEGGEQFF.

The genes are TRBV14 and TRBJ1-1; the D is unclear. Deletions cut 3 bases from V and 1 base from J, with 9 bases between. Germline-derived CDR1 and CDR2 are SGHDN and FVKESK. CDR3 length equals 14 residues. This chain's CDR3 is CASSHFPGNTEAFF. The DNA for the CDR3 is TGTGCCAGCAGCCATTTCCCAGGGAACACTGAAGCTTTCTTT.

This clone was observed a handful of times. This chain links TRBV5-4 with TRBJ2-7; D is perhaps TRBD2 (5 bases). With 7 bases removed from V and 7 bases from J, the gap between germline ends came to 12 bases. The CDR3 sequence is 11 residues long. Germline lookup yields CDR1 SGHNT and CDR2 YYREEE (reference sequence). CDR3 region: CASERGGEQYF. CDR3 bases: TGTGCCAGCGAACGGGGTGGGGAGCAGTACTTC. The whole variable domain, filled in from reference TRBV5-4 and TRBJ2-7, reads ETGVTQSPTHLIKTRGQQVTLRCSSQSGHNTVSWYQQALGQGPQFIFQYYREEENGRGNFPPRFSGLQFPNYSSELNVNALELDDSALYLCASERGGEQYFGPGTRLTVT.

This rearrangement joins TRBV28 to TRBJ2-1, with D unclear. Germline CDR1 is MDHEN and CDR2 is SYDVKM. CDR3 length equals 13 residues. Trimming left V 3 bases short and J 5 bases short, with 8 bases between. Here the CDR3 reads CASSFPLHNEQFF. DNA for the CDR3: TGTGCCAGCAGTTTCCCACTCCACAATGAGCAGTTCTTC. The whole variable domain, filled in from reference TRBV28 and TRBJ2-1, reads DVKVTQSSRYLVKRTGEKVFLECVQDMDHENMFWYRQDPGLGLRLIYFSYDVKMKEKGDIPEGYSVSREKKERFSLILESASTNQTSMYLCASSFPLHNEQFFGPGTRLTVL.

J is TRBJ1-1 and V is TRBV3-1 (or the pseudogene TRBV3-2), with TRBD1 matching 8 bases. The CDR3 covers 15 residues. V shed 1 base and J 6 bases; nucleotides not matched to a gene: 7. Germline V gene lookup returns CDR1 LGHDT and CDR2 YNNKEL (reference sequence). CDR3 sequence: CASSQGDRGMAEAFF. The CDR3 DNA sequence: TGTGCCAGCAGCCAAGGCGACAGGGGAATGGCTGAAGCTTTCTTT.

The V gene is TRBV7-2, the J gene TRBJ1-2; 10 bases match TRBD1. CDR1 is SGHTA, CDR2 FQGNSA, per germline. The V segment lost 2 bases and the J segment 3 bases; nucleotides outside the gene matches: 12. The length of the CDR3 is 18 residues. CDR3 amino acids: CASSLSVRTGGVDYGYTF. In DNA, the CDR3 is TGTGCCAGCAGCTTAAGCGTGAGGACAGGGGGAGTGGACTATGGCTACACCTTC. The full variable domain, rest sourced from reference TRBV7-2 and TRBJ1-2, is GAGVSQSPSNKVTEKGKDVELRCDPISGHTALYWYRQSLGQGLEFLIYFQGNSAPDKSGLPSDRFSAERTGGSVSTLTIQRTQQEDSAVYLCASSLSVRTGGVDYGYTFGSGTRLTVV.

The gene calls are TRBV10-1 and TRBJ2-5; D might be TRBD2 (7 bases). From germline, CDR1 is WNHNN and CDR2 SYGVQD (reference sequence). The CDR3 totals 15 residues. V gave up 7 bases and J gave up 3 bases, with 18 bases separating them. The DNA for the CDR3 is TGCGCCAGCACCAAGGGGGGGGGCGCGAAAGAGACCCAGTACTTC. It translates to CASTKGGGAKETQYF.

This clone was observed a few times. This chain links TRBV6-5 with TRBJ1-2, with TRBD1 identical over 8 bases. Germline V gene lookup returns CDR1 MNHEY and CDR2 SVGAGI. V dropped 6 bases and J dropped 2; count of bases not matched to a gene: 5. The CDR3 is 14 amino acids. CDR3 in amino acids: CASRAAGGNYGYTF. DNA for the CDR3: TGTGCCAGCAGAGCTGCAGGGGGCAACTATGGCTACACCTTC.

The chain employs TRBV28 and TRBJ1-1, with D perhaps matching TRBD1 (5 bases). V dropped 5 bases and J dropped 11 bases, with 15 bases sitting between them. The length of the CDR3 is 12 residues. The germline V gene encodes CDR1 MDHEN and CDR2 SYDVKM. CDR3 coding DNA: TGTGCCAGCAGTACTCAGGGAATTGTCGCTTTCTTT. It encodes CASSTQGIVAFF.

The V call is TRBV7-6, the J call TRBJ2-1, with 7 bases matching TRBD1. Germline V gene data show CDR1 as SGHVS and CDR2 as FNYEAQ. The CDR3 has 13 residues. V was pared by 4 bases and J by 10 bases, with 7 bases of the junction left unmatched. The CDR3 here is CASSSEQGSEQFF. The CDR3 bases are TGTGCCAGCAGCTCCGAACAGGGGTCCGAGCAGTTCTTC.

The rearrangement uses TRBV21-1 and TRBJ2-5; the D segment call TRBD1 is taken from the table without a DNA check. TRBV21-1 is labeled a pseudogene. The CDR3 is 15 residues long. CDR3 protein: CASSLTGGSGETQYF. The CDR3 DNA follows: TGTGCCAGCAGTCTTACAGGTGGTTCAGGGGAGACCCAGTACTTC.